This T cell receptor beta chain was recovered during a study of T cells after yellow fever vaccination. Study-level results: There was a possibility that FACS-sorted repertoires contained abundant clonotypes contaminating from the bulk population. Most primary-vaccination clones reappeared after the booster (approximately 95% CD4, approximately 88% CD8).

This CDR3 comprises 12 residues. V was cut by 6 bases and J by 13 bases, with 16 bases left in between. Germline V gene data show CDR1 as MDHEN and CDR2 as SYDVKM. Synthesis of TCR cDNA relied on 5'RACE template switching, which attached a universal primer site and UMIs. One entry per CDR3 protein, called by TCRdb with MiXCR from the 5' RACE reads. The sample gives hundreds of thousands of distinct CDR3 sequences, approximately 13% of which show up once; 15% is in the top ten. This clonotype was detected ten times or more. Antigen: not known. The J gene is TRBJ2-1, the V gene TRBV28, with a tentative D call TRBD2 (6 bases). This TCR was sampled from a man between 25 and 39 years old who received the YFV17D yellow fever vaccine. Sample: PBMCs, taken on the day of the yellow fever booster vaccination. The CDR3: CASSSSGGLQFF. The CDR3 DNA sequence: TGTGCCAGCAGCTCATCCGGGGGACTCCAGTTCTTC.